The source of this TCR beta chain is a study of T cell responses to AZD1222 COVID-19 vaccine. Germline V gives CDR1 LNHDA, CDR2 SQIVND (reference sequence). With 6 bases removed from V and 0 bases from J, the gap between germline ends came to 8 bases. This CDR3 has 14 amino acids. This clone was seen just once. Repertoires were generated with immunoSEQ multiplex PCR, while TCRdb's copy carries only in-frame clones and drops some. The data show fewer than 130,000 clones, around 80% seen once. Sequencing used peripheral blood, obtained on day 0 of AZD1222 vaccination. This sequence was found in an adult in good health. V usage is TRBV19 and J usage is TRBJ1-4; D is unresolved. In DNA form, the CDR3 reads TGTGCCAGTAGAACCGCTACAACTAATGAAAAACTGTTTTTT. Its translation is CASRTATTNEKLFF.